This TCR beta chain was obtained from a study of blood T cells in healthy people across ages. Study observations and caveats: Fewer expanded clones and more diversity marked long-lived versus aged donors.

Germline CDR1 is LNHDA and CDR2 is SQIVND (reference sequence). J lost 4 bases, V lost 6 bases, and 8 bases had no gene match. This CDR3 region has 15 residues. Then a second PCR, running about 6 to 12 cycles, was carried out with a sample-barcoded 5' primer and a J-beta primer mix. Any given sample supplied a minimum of 2.5 million CDR3-containing paired-end reads. TCRdb recomputed calls from the 5' RACE reads with MiXCR, one row per CDR3 protein. The sample lists 2 million or so distinct CDR3 sequences; 49% were seen once. On this clonotype: What it binds is unknown.

The sequencing sample was made of blood. The sequence was collected from a woman in her thirties or forties in good health. The chain uses TRBV19 and TRBJ1-4; 7 bases map to TRBD1. This chain's CDR3 is CASRPEGTVNEKLFF. CDR3 nucleotides: TGTGCCAGTAGACCCGAGGGGACAGTTAATGAAAAACTGTTTTTT.